One sample yielded the 23 T cell receptor beta chains listed below, sequenced in a study of cytomegalovirus exposure and HLA in healthy donors. The PCR ran on 60 Vbeta and 13 Jbeta primers. The data were produced by immunoSEQ multiplex PCR, yet TCRdb's version contains in-frame clones alone and is incomplete. The sample has 150,000 or so clones, roughly 78% seen once; the top ten hold just over 3%. Sequencing was performed on PBMCs. Receptor source: a woman aged 40 to 49 in good health and CMV-seronegative.

V gene TRBV5-4 combines with J gene TRBJ2-3, with 10 nucleotides matching TRBD2. The trim removed 6 bases at V and 7 bases at J, leaving 8 bases unmatched. Germline loops: CDR1 SGHNT, CDR2 YYREEE (reference sequence). The CDR3 contains 14 residues. This CDR3 is CASTPAGGPYTQYF. The CDR3 DNA sequence: TGTGCCAGCACGCCAGCGGGGGGGCCTTATACGCAGTATTTT. The full variable domain, rest sourced from reference TRBV5-4 and TRBJ2-3, is ETGVTQSPTHLIKTRGQQVTLRCSSQSGHNTVSWYQQALGQGPQFIFQYYREEENGRGNFPPRFSGLQFPNYSSELNVNALELDDSALYLCASTPAGGPYTQYFGPGTRLTVL.

This rearrangement joins TRBV20-1 to TRBJ1-1; 8 bases fit TRBD1. Germline trimming cut 5 bases from V and 10 bases from J; bases unmatched to any gene: 3. The CDR3 covers 10 residues. Per germline, CDR1 DFQATT and CDR2 SNEGSKA (reference sequence). The CDR3 sequence: CSARGTGAFF. Here the CDR3 DNA reads TGCAGTGCTCGTGGGACAGGAGCTTTCTTT.

This clone was seen only a few times. The chain uses TRBV19 and TRBJ1-2; 7 bases line up with TRBD1. Germline V gives CDR1 LNHDA, CDR2 SQIVND (reference sequence). Trimming removed 5 bases from V and 3 bases from J; junction bases left unmatched: 15. This CDR3 comprises 17 residues. CDR3 nucleotides: TGTGCCAGTAGTCCCTCCGGGACAGAGGGGGTATACTATGGCTACACCTTC. Its translation is CASSPSGTEGVYYGYTF. The full variable domain, in which reference TRBV19 and TRBJ1-2 provide the parts outside the CDR3, is DGGITQSPKYLFRKEGQNVTLSCEQNLNHDAMYWYRQDPGQGLRLIYYSQIVNDFQKGDIAEGYSVSREKKESFPLTVTSAQKNPTAFYLCASSPSGTEGVYYGYTFGSGTRLTVV.

The V call is TRBV5-1, the J call TRBJ2-7, with 11 bases that match TRBD2. After removal of 8 bases from V and 5 bases from J, the junction contained 9 bases not matched to a gene. This CDR3 has 14 residues. From germline, CDR1 is SGHRS and CDR2 YFSETQ. CDR3 bases: TGCGCCAGAACTAGCGGGGGCCCTCTCCACGAGCAGTACTTC. It yields the protein CARTSGGPLHEQYF.

This clone has a single count. This sequence joins TRBV6-5 and TRBJ1-1; D gene uncertain. Trimming left V 2 bases short and J 7 bases short, with 11 bases between. Germline V gene data show CDR1 as MNHEY and CDR2 as SVGAGI. This CDR3 has 13 amino acids. In DNA, the CDR3 is TGTGCCAGCAGTTACCCAGCGGCCCATGAAGCTTTCTTT. Translated, it gives CASSYPAAHEAFF.

The chain links TRBV2 to TRBJ1-4, with a possible D match to TRBD1 (6 bases). V shed 4 bases and J shed 8 bases, with 17 bases lying between them. This CDR3 has 15 residues. CDR1 is SNHLY and CDR2 is FYNNEI in the germline V gene. CDR3 DNA: TGTGCCAGCAGTGCGGGGCAGGGGTTAGGAGAAAAACTGTTTTTT. Residues: CASSAGQGLGEKLFF.

The chain combines TRBV6-5 with TRBJ2-5, with TRBD2 as a possible D gene (6 bases). V shed 0 bases and J shed 7 bases, with 15 bases lying between them. In germline, CDR1 is MNHEY, CDR2 SVGAGI. The length of the CDR3 is 15 residues. CDR3 nucleotide sequence: TGTGCCAGCAGTTACTCGAACGGCGGGGTTGGGACCCAGTACTTC. It codes for CASSYSNGGVGTQYF.

This clone was seen only a few times. The chain is built from TRBV11-2 and TRBJ1-2; possibly TRBD1 for D (5 bases). The V end was cut by 1 base, the J end by 6 bases, with 12 bases between. Germline loops: CDR1 SGHAT, CDR2 FQNNGV. The CDR3 runs 14 residues. The CDR3 DNA reads TGTGCCAGCAGCTTAGGAGGAGGGGCCCATGGCTACACCTTC. Translating gives CASSLGGGAHGYTF. Complete variable domain (other parts from reference TRBV11-2 and TRBJ1-2): EAGVAQSPRYKIIEKRQSVAFWCNPISGHATLYWYQQILGQGPKLLIQFQNNGVVDDSQLPKDRFSAERLKGVDSTLKIQPAKLEDSAVYLCASSLGGGAHGYTFGSGTRLTVV.

The V gene is TRBV6-5, the J gene TRBJ2-7; D gene unclear. Germline CDR1 MNHEY, CDR2 SVGAGI. The CDR3 runs 11 residues. V lost 4 bases, J lost 3 bases, and 4 bases lay in between. DNA of the CDR3: TGTGCCAGCAGTTCCCACTACGAGCAGTACTTC. Protein: CASSSHYEQYF.

The chain employs TRBV19 and TRBJ1-2; 10 positions match TRBD1. Germline V CDR1 and CDR2: LNHDA, SQIVND (reference sequence). The CDR3 is made up of 16 amino acids. V dropped 4 bases and J dropped 6; count of bases not matched to a gene: 11. CDR3 bases: TGTGCCAGTAGTACACCACCGGGACAGGGGAATCATGGCTACACCTTC. Protein: CASSTPPGQGNHGYTF.

This chain joins TRBV7-6 and TRBJ2-1; a weak D match, TRBD2 (6 bases). Per the germline V gene, CDR1 is SGHVS and CDR2 is FNYEAQ. Trimming stripped 2 bases from V and 6 bases from J, with 14 bases between. CDR3 size: 15 residues. CDR3 loop: CASSLHGGGGNEQFF. CDR3 DNA sequence: TGTGCCAGCAGCTTACACGGGGGTGGGGGCAATGAGCAGTTCTTC.

The rearrangement uses TRBV6-1 and TRBJ2-5, with 10 positions matching TRBD2. The junction had 9 bases not matched to a gene; V was cut back by 0 bases and J by 5 bases. The CDR3 length is 17 residues. Germline V gene lookup returns CDR1 MNHNS and CDR2 SASEGT. CDR3 amino acids: CASSEAWSGGAYETQYF. In DNA, the CDR3 is TGTGCCAGCAGTGAAGCGTGGAGCGGGGGGGCCTATGAGACCCAGTACTTC.

V gene TRBV4-2 combines with J gene TRBJ1-3; 7 bases are shared with TRBD1. Unmatched junction bases numbered 8, after V lost 4 bases and J lost 5 bases. Germline V CDR1 and CDR2: LGHNA, YNFKEQ. The CDR3 loop spans 15 amino acids. CDR3 DNA sequence: TGTGCCAGCAGCCGGGACAGCCCCTCCCGAAACACCATATATTTT. This translates into CASSRDSPSRNTIYF.

The CDR3 loop is CASSPTLDRAHQPQHF. CDR3 bases: TGTGCCAGCTCACCTACTTTGGACAGGGCGCATCAGCCCCAGCATTTT. The chain has TRBV18 and TRBJ1-5, with 8 bases matching TRBD1. CDR1 and CDR2 from the germline V gene are KGHSH and LQKENI. The CDR3 extends over 16 amino acids. Trimming removed 3 bases from V and 5 bases from J; junction bases left unmatched: 9. Full variable domain (outside the CDR3, taken from reference TRBV18 and TRBJ1-5): NAGVMQNPRHLVRRRGQEARLRCSPMKGHSHVYWYRQLPEEGLKFMVYLQKENIIDESGMPKERFSAEFPKEGPSILRIQQVVRGDSAAYFCASSPTLDRAHQPQHFGDGTRLSIL.

V usage is TRBV2 and J usage is TRBJ2-3, with a possible D match to TRBD2 (6 bases). This CDR3 region has 14 residues. V was trimmed by 6 bases and J by 0 bases, leaving 10 bases between them. Per the germline V gene, CDR1 is SNHLY and CDR2 is FYNNEI. DNA for the CDR3: TGTGCCAGCAGCGCGGGGACTAGCACAGATACGCAGTATTTT. This sequence encodes CASSAGTSTDTQYF.

The chain joins TRBV27 to TRBJ2-3; no definite D call. The V end lost 6 bases, the J end lost 5 bases, and 18 bases lay between the germline ends. The CDR3 sequence is 15 residues long. CDR1 is MNHEY and CDR2 is SMNVEV in the germline V gene (reference sequence). The CDR3 sequence: CASSREELPGDTQYF. The DNA of the CDR3 is TGTGCCAGCAGCCGAGAGGAGCTACCGGGAGATACGCAGTATTTT.

This chain connects TRBV6-5 to TRBJ2-3; D may be TRBD2 (6 bases). The CDR3 extends over 14 amino acids. Germline lookup yields CDR1 MNHEY and CDR2 SVGAGI. The ends were cut back, 5 bases at V and 6 bases at J, with 15 bases in the middle. CDR3 DNA sequence: TGTGCCAGCAGTGTCCGGTTTGGGGGGGATACGCAGTATTTT. Amino acid sequence: CASSVRFGGDTQYF.

This clone was found a few times. J is TRBJ1-1 and V is TRBV27, with TRBD1 matching 9 bases. V shed 5 bases and J 2 bases; nucleotides not matched to a gene: 6. The CDR3 has 15 residues. Germline CDR1 and CDR2: MNHEY and SMNVEV (reference sequence). CDR3: CASSARTGVNTEAFF. CDR3 in DNA: TGTGCCAGCAGTGCTAGGACAGGGGTAAACACTGAAGCTTTCTTT.

This clone came up a few times. This rearrangement joins TRBV2 to TRBJ1-1; TRBD1 matches at 10 bases. The CDR3 totals 14 residues. V dropped 4 bases and J dropped 5; count of bases not matched to a gene: 4. Germline-derived CDR1 and CDR2 are SNHLY and FYNNEI. In DNA, the CDR3 is TGTGCCAGCAGTGGACAGGGGGCGGAAACTGAAGCTTTCTTT. It is translated as CASSGQGAETEAFF.

The gene calls are TRBV4-1 and TRBJ1-2; 10 bases align to TRBD1. Germline V lookup: CDR1 MGHRA, CDR2 YSYEKL. V lost 5 bases, J lost 5 bases, and 11 bases stayed unmatched. This CDR3 contains 16 residues. The CDR3 DNA sequence: TGCGCCAGCAGCACACCGGGACAGGGGATCAGGTATGGCTACACCTTC. It yields the protein CASSTPGQGIRYGYTF.

The chain uses TRBV19 and TRBJ1-2; D remains unclear. V lost 1 base and J 8 bases, leaving 14 bases between the germline ends. The CDR3 spans 14 residues. CDR1 LNHDA and CDR2 SQIVND come from the germline V gene (reference sequence). Here the CDR3 reads CASSIVGLRSGYTF. DNA for the CDR3: TGTGCCAGTAGTATAGTAGGACTCCGAAGCGGCTACACCTTC.

The chain recombines TRBV11-2 with TRBJ2-7; D may be TRBD1 (6 bases). This CDR3 comprises 15 residues. In germline, CDR1 is SGHAT, CDR2 FQNNGV. V was cut by 4 bases and J by 1 base, with 14 bases left in between. The DNA for the CDR3 is TGTGCCAGCAGCTCCCAGGGGAAAATGTCCTACGAGCAGTACTTC. Translated: CASSSQGKMSYEQYF.

J is TRBJ2-3 and V is TRBV13, with D uncertain. The CDR3 runs 13 residues. Germline CDR1 is PRHDT and CDR2 is FYEKMQ (reference sequence). Between the trimmed V and J ends, which lost 8 bases and 0 bases, there was a span of 9 bases. The CDR3 nucleotides are TGTGCCAGCCAACTATGGAGCACAGATACGCAGTATTTT. It encodes CASQLWSTDTQYF.